Below, one TCR beta chain is given with its context. Antigen specificity is unknown. TCRdb re-derived calls from the RT-PCR reads in MiXCR, one entry per CDR3 protein. The data show approximately 680,000 distinct CDR3 sequences, around 14% seen once. The sample comes from a study of response to subunit inactivated influenza vaccine. Findings and limits, study-wide: T cells newly recruited by each seasonal influenza vaccination are few, the authors suggested.

Deletions cut 0 bases from V and 6 bases from J, with 9 bases between. This CDR3 is built from 14 residues. The germline V gene encodes CDR1 SEHNR and CDR2 FQNEAQ (reference sequence). The J gene is TRBJ2-4, the V gene TRBV7-9; perhaps TRBD1 as D (6 bases). Sequences were derived from PBMCs from blood, sampled roughly 12 days after vaccination. The origin of this receptor is a man aged 50 or older who received an inactivated influenza vaccine. As DNA, the CDR3 is TGTGCCAGCAGCTTAGCGACAGGCTTAAACATTCAGTACTTC. Encoded protein: CASSLATGLNIQYF.